The 17 T cell receptor beta chains listed next were all sequenced from one sample in a study of cytomegalovirus exposure and HLA in healthy donors. The primer mix had 60 Vbeta and 13 Jbeta primers. Using immunoSEQ multiplex PCR, the repertoire was profiled, and TCRdb retains in-frame clones only, with some absent. The table shows about 150,000 clones, with roughly 80% occurring only once. What was sequenced was PBMCs. These receptors came from a man in his forties in good health and CMV-seropositive.

The chain joins TRBV7-9 to TRBJ1-6; 7 bases fit TRBD1. CDR1 is SEHNR and CDR2 is FQNEAQ in the germline V gene (reference sequence). The CDR3 totals 15 residues. With 1 base clipped from V and 7 bases from J, the junction kept 4 bases outside the gene matches. The CDR3 bases are TGTGCCAGCAGCTTAGAAAGGGGGCGGAATTCACCCCTCCACTTT. Its translation: CASSLERGRNSPLHF.

This chain connects TRBV7-2 to TRBJ2-7, with 16 bases fitting TRBD2. The CDR3 sequence is 15 residues long. Germline V gene lookup returns CDR1 SGHTA and CDR2 FQGNSA. The V gene end was trimmed by 5 bases and the J gene end by 6 bases; junction bases not matched to a gene: 4. The CDR3 loop reads CASSAGTSGRGEQYF. In DNA form, the CDR3 reads TGTGCCAGCAGCGCCGGGACTAGCGGGAGGGGCGAGCAGTACTTC.

In this sample, this clone turned up a few times. The V gene is TRBV7-6, the J gene TRBJ2-1; 11 bases line up with TRBD2. This CDR3 is 16 amino acids long. The V and J ends lost 4 bases and 9 bases, in that order; junction bases with no gene match: 11. In germline, CDR1 is SGHVS, CDR2 FNYEAQ. The CDR3 loop is CASSSSLAGGPGEQFF. The DNA for the CDR3 is TGTGCCAGCAGCTCCTCTTTAGCGGGAGGGCCCGGTGAGCAGTTCTTC. Complete variable domain (other parts from reference TRBV7-6 and TRBJ2-1): GAGVSQSPRYKVTKRGQDVALRCDPISGHVSLYWYRQALGQGPEFLTYFNYEAQQDKSGLPNDRFSAERPEGSISTLTIQRTEQRDSAMYRCASSSSLAGGPGEQFFGPGTRLTVL.

This sequence joins TRBV4-1 and TRBJ1-1; D is unresolved. This CDR3 region has 17 residues. The V gene's germline CDR1 is MGHRA and CDR2 YSYEKL. Trimming left V 7 bases short and J 0 bases short, with 21 bases between. The CDR3 sequence is CASTETRWTPMNTEAFF. CDR3 nucleotide sequence: TGCGCCAGCACCGAAACCCGGTGGACTCCCATGAACACTGAAGCTTTCTTT.

This clone was recorded once. The V call is TRBV5-1, the J call TRBJ2-3, with a weak D call TRBD2 (6 bases). Trimming took off 4 bases at V and 0 bases at J, with 12 bases between the two ends. This CDR3 contains 15 residues. Germline assignment: CDR1 SGHRS and CDR2 YFSETQ. CDR3 loop: CASSKGTASTDTQYF. The CDR3 nucleotides read TGCGCCAGCAGCAAAGGGACTGCCAGCACAGATACGCAGTATTTT. Together with reference TRBV5-1 and TRBJ2-3, the CDR3 gives the full variable domain: KAGVTQTPRYLIKTRGQQVTLSCSPISGHRSVSWYQQTPGQGLQFLFEYFSETQRNKGNFPGRFSGRQFSNSRSEMNVSTLELGDSALYLCASSKGTASTDTQYFGPGTRLTVL.

The chain is built from TRBV18 and TRBJ1-2, with TRBD1 identical over 8 bases. Looked up from germline, CDR1 is KGHSH and CDR2 is LQKENI. This CDR3 has 19 residues. V shed 3 bases and J 0 bases; nucleotides not matched to a gene: 15. CDR3 nucleotides: TGTGCCAGCTCACCCAACTTCGGGGGACAGGTTTCGGCTAACTATGGCTACACCTTC. It is translated as CASSPNFGGQVSANYGYTF. The full variable domain, completed using reference TRBV18 and TRBJ1-2, is NAGVMQNPRHLVRRRGQEARLRCSPMKGHSHVYWYRQLPEEGLKFMVYLQKENIIDESGMPKERFSAEFPKEGPSILRIQQVVRGDSAAYFCASSPNFGGQVSANYGYTFGSGTRLTVV.

This clone has more than one count but fewer than ten. The rearrangement joins TRBV11-2 to TRBJ2-7; D is perhaps TRBD1 (6 bases). Germline CDR1 is SGHAT and CDR2 is FQNNGV. CDR3 length: 14 amino acids. The V end was cut by 5 bases, the J end by 6 bases, with 17 bases between. CDR3 amino acids: CASSVGHLLSEQYF. In DNA, the CDR3 is TGTGCCAGCAGCGTGGGACACCTACTATCCGAGCAGTACTTC.

V is TRBV5-1 and J is TRBJ1-4; 9 bases are shared with TRBD1. The length of the CDR3 is 14 residues. CDR1 and CDR2 (germline): SGHRS, YFSETQ. Trimming at V came to 3 bases and at J to 5 bases, leaving 2 bases not matched to a gene. The CDR3 DNA is TGCGCCAGCAGCTACGGGACAGGGAATGAAAAACTGTTTTTT. It is translated as CASSYGTGNEKLFF.

V gene TRBV7-8 combines with J gene TRBJ1-1; D perhaps matches TRBD1 (5 bases). The CDR3 is 17 amino acids. Trimming stripped 1 base from V and 2 bases from J, with 17 bases between. CDR1 SGHVS and CDR2 FQNEAQ come from the germline V gene. The CDR3 nucleotides read TGTGCCAGCAGCTTAGGGGGGGGAGGGGCCGGTAACACTGAAGCTTTCTTT. Amino acid sequence: CASSLGGGGAGNTEAFF.

This chain joins TRBV27 and TRBJ2-1; TRBD2 aligns across 12 bases. Germline CDR1 MNHEY, CDR2 SMNVEV (reference sequence). This CDR3 contains 15 residues. V gave up 5 bases and J gave up 6 bases; unmatched junction bases: 5. This CDR3 reads CASSPRLAGVNEQFF. CDR3 DNA sequence: TGTGCCAGCAGTCCACGACTAGCGGGAGTCAATGAGCAGTTCTTC.

The table lists this clone with a count of one. The rearrangement joins TRBV4-1 to TRBJ2-1, with D maybe TRBD1 (6 bases). Germline lookup yields CDR1 MGHRA and CDR2 YSYEKL. Deletions cut 4 bases from V and 3 bases from J, with 10 bases between. The CDR3 sequence is 14 residues long. The CDR3 spells CASSRDKNYNEQFF. The DNA for the CDR3 is TGCGCCAGCAGCCGGGACAAAAACTACAATGAGCAGTTCTTC.

The V call is TRBV27, the J call TRBJ2-7; TRBD2 aligns across 12 bases. The CDR3 runs to 14 residues. Germline lookup yields CDR1 MNHEY and CDR2 SMNVEV (reference sequence). Trimming at V came to 6 bases and at J to 3 bases, leaving 3 bases not matched to a gene. The CDR3 nucleotides are TGTGCCAGCAGGGGACTAGCGGGTATCTACGAGCAGTACTTC. The encoded protein is CASRGLAGIYEQYF.

This clone has ten or more counts. This sequence joins TRBV6-5 and TRBJ1-1, with TRBD1 as a possible D gene (5 bases). Germline CDR1 MNHEY, CDR2 SVGAGI. V dropped 4 bases and J dropped 3 bases, with 9 bases sitting between them. The CDR3 is made up of 13 amino acids. This CDR3 is CASSSDSDTEAFF. For the CDR3, the DNA is TGTGCCAGCAGTTCCGACAGTGACACTGAAGCTTTCTTT.

V is TRBV2 and J is TRBJ2-5; 10 bases agree with TRBD2. CDR3 size: 14 residues. CDR1 SNHLY and CDR2 FYNNEI come from the germline V gene. V lost 9 bases and J lost 7; bases outside the gene matches: 11. CDR3 loop: CARGGLAGDWTQYF. The CDR3 nucleotides read TGTGCCAGAGGGGGCCTAGCGGGAGACTGGACCCAGTACTTC.

The chain employs TRBV6-6 and TRBJ1-5, with D possibly matching TRBD1 (5 bases). Germline V lookup: CDR1 MNHNY, CDR2 SVGAGI (reference sequence). V lost 4 bases and J 2 bases, leaving 12 bases between the germline ends. This CDR3 has 15 residues. CDR3: CASSSGGDGNQPQHF. The CDR3 DNA is TGTGCCAGCAGTTCCGGGGGGGACGGCAATCAGCCCCAGCATTTT.

V gene TRBV18 combines with J gene TRBJ2-7; TRBD1 aligns across 7 bases. J gave up 2 bases and V 0 bases, and 4 bases lay outside the gene matches. CDR3 size: 15 residues. Germline V gene sequence: CDR1 KGHSH, CDR2 LQKENI. CDR3 loop: CASSPPTGQTYEQYF. CDR3 nucleotide sequence: TGTGCCAGCTCACCACCGACGGGACAGACCTACGAGCAGTACTTC. Full variable domain (remainder filled in from reference TRBV18 and TRBJ2-7): NAGVMQNPRHLVRRRGQEARLRCSPMKGHSHVYWYRQLPEEGLKFMVYLQKENIIDESGMPKERFSAEFPKEGPSILRIQQVVRGDSAAYFCASSPPTGQTYEQYFGPGTRLTVT.

The CDR3 coding sequence is TGTGCCAGCAGCTTGGAATCCGGGAGGGGGGAGCTGTTTTTT. Its protein product is CASSLESGRGELFF. This sequence joins TRBV5-4 and TRBJ2-2; 7 bases are shared with TRBD2. The CDR3 has 14 residues. CDR1 SGHNT and CDR2 YYREEE come from the germline V gene (reference sequence). Unmatched junction bases numbered 4, after V lost 0 bases and J lost 8 bases.